This TCR beta chain derives from a study of cytomegalovirus exposure and HLA in healthy donors. In germline, CDR1 is LNHDA, CDR2 SQIVND (reference sequence). The CDR3 contains 13 residues. Primers included in the PCR were 60 Vbeta and 13 Jbeta primers. The protocol was immunoSEQ multiplex PCR, while the TCRdb copy is restricted to in-frame clones and leaves out a portion. The table shows over 110,000 clones, with about four fifths occurring only once. This chain uses TRBV19 with TRBJ2-5; perhaps TRBD2 as D (5 bases). Judging by the DNA end, TRBJ2-7 fits better; the J call may be wrong. This TCR derives from a man aged 35 to 55 in good health and CMV-seronegative. Input material: PBMCs. CDR3 in amino acids: CASSIEEGYEQYF. CDR3 nucleotides: TGTGCCAGTAGTATAGAAGAGGGTTACGAGCAGTACTTC.